The rows below give T cell receptor beta chains drawn from one sample of a study of neurological immune-mediated disorders. One entry per CDR3 protein, called by TCRdb with MiXCR from the 5' RACE reads. This table holds 87,000 or so distinct CDR3 sequences, under 4.5% found once. Sequencing input: PBMCs. These TCRs come from a woman between 45 and 60 years old with multiple sclerosis. Each CDR3 is given with its conserved first and last residue. The order of the fields is CDR3 protein, CDR3 DNA, V gene, clone size, D gene, J gene. The D gene is left open where the match is weak. Where a row states a size, it is once, few, many or the class of an expanded clone; other rows omit it.

cdr3_aa: CASSRQGGEQYF
cdr3_nt: TGCGCCAGCAGCCGACAGGGGGGTGAGCAGTACTTC
v_call: TRBV4-3
clone_size: -
d_call: TRBD1
j_call: TRBJ2-7

cdr3_aa: CASSPTGLATYEQYF
cdr3_nt: TGCGCCAGCAGCCCTACGGGACTAGCGACCTACGAGCAGTACTTC
v_call: TRBV4-1
clone_size: many
d_call: TRBD2
j_call: TRBJ2-7

cdr3_aa: CASTTGWTADQPQHF
cdr3_nt: TGTGCCAGCACCACTGGGTGGACGGCTGATCAGCCCCAGCATTTT
v_call: TRBV6-2/TRBV6-3
clone_size: many
d_call: -
j_call: TRBJ1-5

cdr3_aa: CASSLGHSGRTSDTQYF
cdr3_nt: TGTGCCAGCAGCTTAGGGCACAGCGGGCGGACGTCGGATACGCAGTATTTT
v_call: TRBV7-2
clone_size: few
d_call: -
j_call: TRBJ2-3

cdr3_aa: CSASALVHRPYEQYF
cdr3_nt: TGCAGTGCTAGCGCACTAGTCCATCGGCCCTACGAGCAGTACTTC
v_call: TRBV20-1
clone_size: many
d_call: -
j_call: TRBJ2-7

cdr3_aa: CDSSNMGYGYTF
cdr3_nt: TGTGACAGCAGCAACATGGGGTATGGCTACACCTTC
v_call: TRBV9
clone_size: -
d_call: -
j_call: TRBJ1-2

cdr3_aa: CASSWGPGTHTGELFF
cdr3_nt: TGTGCCAGCAGCTGGGGTCCGGGGACTCACACCGGGGAGCTGTTTTTT
v_call: TRBV5-6
clone_size: many
d_call: -
j_call: TRBJ2-2

cdr3_aa: CASSPRTGQKYF
cdr3_nt: TGTGCCAGCTCTCCAAGGACAGGCCAAAAGTACTTC
v_call: TRBV18
clone_size: many
d_call: TRBD1
j_call: TRBJ2-7

cdr3_aa: CASSSPSGGGGGDTQYF
cdr3_nt: TGTGCCAGCAGCTCCCCCTCTGGCGGGGGGGGAGGAGATACGCAGTATTTT
v_call: TRBV7-2
clone_size: many
d_call: TRBD2
j_call: TRBJ2-3

cdr3_aa: CASSLSTYTGELFF
cdr3_nt: TGTGCCAGCAGTTTATCGACCTACACCGGGGAGCTGTTTTTT
v_call: TRBV27
clone_size: many
d_call: -
j_call: TRBJ2-2

cdr3_aa: CASSPNKGARTEAFF
cdr3_nt: TGTGCCAGCTCACCAAACAAGGGGGCAAGGACTGAAGCTTTCTTT
v_call: TRBV18
clone_size: many
d_call: TRBD1
j_call: TRBJ1-1

cdr3_aa: CASSFLQADTQYF
cdr3_nt: TGTGCCAGCAGCTTCCTACAAGCAGATACGCAGTATTTT
v_call: TRBV5-6
clone_size: many
d_call: -
j_call: TRBJ2-3

cdr3_aa: CSAGGQLAKNIQYF
cdr3_nt: TGCAGTGCCGGGGGTCAGCTAGCCAAAAACATTCAGTACTTC
v_call: TRBV20-1
clone_size: many
d_call: -
j_call: TRBJ2-4

cdr3_aa: CASSPRRDSDTDTQYF
cdr3_nt: TGCGCCAGCAGCCCCCGCCGGGACTCAGACACAGATACGCAGTATTTT
v_call: TRBV5-1
clone_size: few
d_call: -
j_call: TRBJ2-3

cdr3_aa: CASGDRGYTF
cdr3_nt: TGTGCCAGCGGGGACAGGGGCTACACCTTC
v_call: TRBV2
clone_size: many
d_call: TRBD1
j_call: TRBJ1-2

cdr3_aa: CASSSNTQDTQYF
cdr3_nt: TGTGCTAGCAGCTCCAATACGCAAGATACGCAGTATTTT
v_call: TRBV7-7
clone_size: many
d_call: -
j_call: TRBJ2-3

cdr3_aa: CASRTDRGNTEAFF
cdr3_nt: TGTGCCAGCAGGACAGACAGGGGAAACACTGAAGCTTTCTTT
v_call: TRBV2
clone_size: many
d_call: TRBD1
j_call: TRBJ1-1

cdr3_aa: CASSRTREQYF
cdr3_nt: TGTGCCAGCAGCCGGACCCGAGAGCAGTACTTC
v_call: TRBV7-2
clone_size: many
d_call: -
j_call: TRBJ2-7

cdr3_aa: CASSLGGNNYGYTF
cdr3_nt: TGTGCCAGCAGCTTAGGCGGGAACAACTATGGCTACACCTTC
v_call: TRBV7-2
clone_size: many
d_call: -
j_call: TRBJ1-2

cdr3_aa: CAMAGTGGTDTQYF
cdr3_nt: TGTGCCATGGCCGGGACAGGGGGCACGGATACGCAGTATTTT
v_call: TRBV10-3
clone_size: many
d_call: TRBD1
j_call: TRBJ2-3

cdr3_aa: CSAGGDREIEQYF
cdr3_nt: TGCAGTGCAGGGGGGGACAGGGAAATCGAGCAGTACTTC
v_call: TRBV20-1
clone_size: many
d_call: TRBD1
j_call: TRBJ2-7

cdr3_aa: CASSWGLRGNTEAFF
cdr3_nt: TGTGCCAGCAGCTGGGGCCTTAGGGGAAACACTGAAGCTTTCTTT
v_call: TRBV12-3/TRBV12-4
clone_size: -
d_call: -
j_call: TRBJ1-1

cdr3_aa: CASSHIGQGAYSPLHF
cdr3_nt: TGCGCCAGCAGCCACATCGGACAGGGGGCTTATTCACCCCTCCACTTT
v_call: TRBV4-1
clone_size: -
d_call: TRBD1
j_call: TRBJ1-6

cdr3_aa: CSALTPAPIFYGYTF
cdr3_nt: TGCAGTGCTCTTACTCCAGCCCCAATCTTTTATGGCTACACCTTC
v_call: TRBV20-1
clone_size: many
d_call: -
j_call: TRBJ1-2

cdr3_aa: CASSPDRHNSPLHF
cdr3_nt: TGTGCCAGCAGCCCCGACAGACATAATTCACCCCTCCACTTT
v_call: TRBV7-9
clone_size: many
d_call: -
j_call: TRBJ1-6

cdr3_aa: CASSWGPHNEQFF
cdr3_nt: TGTGCCAGCAGTTGGGGACCCCACAATGAGCAGTTCTTC
v_call: TRBV12-3/TRBV12-4
clone_size: many
d_call: -
j_call: TRBJ2-1

cdr3_aa: CASSPTIQRSSYEQYF
cdr3_nt: TGTGCCAGCAGTCCGACGATACAGCGGAGCTCCTACGAGCAGTACTTC
v_call: TRBV6-6
clone_size: many
d_call: -
j_call: TRBJ2-7

cdr3_aa: CANFYRAPEEETQYF
cdr3_nt: TGTGCCAACTTTTACCGGGCCCCAGAGGAGGAGACCCAGTACTTC
v_call: TRBV5-5
clone_size: many
d_call: -
j_call: TRBJ2-5

cdr3_aa: CSARGTGSYEQYF
cdr3_nt: TGCAGTGCTAGAGGGACAGGGTCCTACGAGCAGTACTTC
v_call: TRBV20-1
clone_size: many
d_call: TRBD1
j_call: TRBJ2-7

cdr3_aa: CSARVVAGGADTQYF
cdr3_nt: TGCAGTGCTAGAGTGGTAGCGGGGGGTGCGGATACGCAGTATTTT
v_call: TRBV20-1
clone_size: many
d_call: TRBD2
j_call: TRBJ2-3

cdr3_aa: CSAPQWGLASLGTGELFF
cdr3_nt: TGCAGTGCTCCACAGTGGGGACTAGCATCCTTGGGAACCGGGGAGCTGTTTTTT
v_call: TRBV20-1
clone_size: many
d_call: TRBD2
j_call: TRBJ2-2

cdr3_aa: CSASVTGGIQQYF
cdr3_nt: TGCAGTGCTAGTGTGACAGGGGGAATCCAGCAGTACTTC
v_call: TRBV20-1
clone_size: many
d_call: TRBD1
j_call: TRBJ2-7

cdr3_aa: CASSLGQTSGNTIYF
cdr3_nt: TGTGCCAGCAGCTTGGGACAGACGTCGGGAAACACCATATATTTT
v_call: TRBV7-2
clone_size: many
d_call: TRBD1
j_call: TRBJ1-3

cdr3_aa: CASSFGTGIFF
cdr3_nt: -
v_call: TRBV12-3/TRBV12-4
clone_size: many
d_call: -
j_call: TRBJ2-1

cdr3_aa: CASSPGLRQPEKRGGSNNEQFF
cdr3_nt: TGTGCCAGCAGCCCAGGCCTCCGACAGCCTGAGAAGCGGGGGGGCAGTAACAATGAGCAGTTCTTC
v_call: TRBV7-2
clone_size: many
d_call: TRBD2
j_call: TRBJ2-1

cdr3_aa: CASSLTGQPRTDTQYF
cdr3_nt: TGCGCCAGCAGCTTGACGGGACAGCCCCGCACAGATACGCAGTATTTT
v_call: TRBV5-1
clone_size: many
d_call: TRBD1
j_call: TRBJ2-3

cdr3_aa: CASSLAVRETQYF
cdr3_nt: TGCGCCAGCAGCTTGGCGGTAAGGGAGACCCAGTACTTC
v_call: TRBV5-1
clone_size: many
d_call: -
j_call: TRBJ2-5

cdr3_aa: CASSLSGQFQPQHF
cdr3_nt: TGTGCCAGCAGCTTATCCGGACAGTTTCAGCCCCAGCATTTT
v_call: TRBV7-2
clone_size: few
d_call: -
j_call: TRBJ1-5

cdr3_aa: CASSVGPDGGSEQYF
cdr3_nt: TGTGCCAGCAGCGTCGGCCCGGACGGTGGCTCCGAGCAGTACTTC
v_call: TRBV9
clone_size: many
d_call: -
j_call: TRBJ2-7

cdr3_aa: CSASPSHSYGYTF
cdr3_nt: TGCAGTGCTAGCCCCAGCCACAGCTATGGCTACACCTTC
v_call: TRBV20-1
clone_size: many
d_call: -
j_call: TRBJ1-2

cdr3_aa: CASSVLYRGDRKLFF
cdr3_nt: TGTGCCAGCAGCGTACTATACAGGGGAGATAGAAAACTGTTTTTT
v_call: TRBV6-2/TRBV6-3
clone_size: few
d_call: TRBD1
j_call: TRBJ1-4

cdr3_aa: CASGLPGRGSYNEQFF
cdr3_nt: TGTGCCAGCGGGCTACCGGGCAGGGGCTCCTACAATGAGCAGTTCTTC
v_call: TRBV7-9
clone_size: many
d_call: -
j_call: TRBJ2-1

cdr3_aa: CASSQDPAGSSSYNEQFF
cdr3_nt: TGTGCCAGCAGCCAAGATCCTGCGGGGTCATCCTCCTACAATGAGCAGTTCTTC
v_call: TRBV3-1
clone_size: many
d_call: -
j_call: TRBJ2-1

cdr3_aa: CASRITGGGPEAFF
cdr3_nt: TGCGCCAGCAGAATAACAGGGGGCGGTCCTGAAGCTTTCTTT
v_call: TRBV5-1
clone_size: many
d_call: TRBD1
j_call: TRBJ1-1

cdr3_aa: CSARRTSGWSSYNEQFF
cdr3_nt: TGCAGTGCTAGAAGGACTAGCGGGTGGTCCTCCTACAATGAGCAGTTCTTC
v_call: TRBV20-1
clone_size: many
d_call: TRBD2
j_call: TRBJ2-1

cdr3_aa: CASSLLSEQYF
cdr3_nt: TGTGCCAGCAGCTTATTGAGCGAGCAGTACTTC
v_call: TRBV7-2
clone_size: many
d_call: -
j_call: TRBJ2-7

cdr3_aa: CASSQDGTDYGYTF
cdr3_nt: TGCGCCAGCAGCCAAGATGGCACGGACTATGGCTACACCTTC
v_call: TRBV4-3
clone_size: many
d_call: -
j_call: TRBJ1-2

cdr3_aa: CASSLEFSRTEAFF
cdr3_nt: TGCGCCAGCAGCTTGGAGTTTTCTAGAACTGAAGCTTTCTTT
v_call: TRBV5-1
clone_size: many
d_call: -
j_call: TRBJ1-1

cdr3_aa: CASSPARGGYNEQFF
cdr3_nt: TGTGCCAGCAGCCCCGCCAGGGGGGGCTACAATGAGCAGTTCTTC
v_call: TRBV7-2
clone_size: many
d_call: -
j_call: TRBJ2-1

cdr3_aa: CASSRGGSGEQETQYF
cdr3_nt: TGTGCCAGCAGTCGGGGGGGTAGCGGGGAACAAGAGACCCAGTACTTC
v_call: TRBV6-6
clone_size: many
d_call: TRBD2
j_call: TRBJ2-5

cdr3_aa: CTSSQGKRENTEAFF
cdr3_nt: TGCACCAGCAGCCAAGGTAAACGGGAAAACACTGAAGCTTTCTTT
v_call: TRBV1
clone_size: many
d_call: -
j_call: TRBJ1-1

cdr3_aa: CAGGRGRYGYTF
cdr3_nt: TGTGCCGGGGGGAGGGGCAGATATGGCTACACCTTC
v_call: TRBV12-3/TRBV12-4
clone_size: many
d_call: -
j_call: TRBJ1-2

cdr3_aa: CSARDLRRGTNTGELFF
cdr3_nt: TGCAGTGCTAGAGATCTGCGGAGGGGCACGAACACCGGGGAGCTGTTTTTT
v_call: TRBV20-1
clone_size: many
d_call: -
j_call: TRBJ2-2

cdr3_aa: CASRAGGYYGYTF
cdr3_nt: TGTGCCAGCAGGGCAGGGGGGTACTATGGCTACACCTTC
v_call: TRBV5-6
clone_size: many
d_call: TRBD1
j_call: TRBJ1-2

cdr3_aa: CSAEVAELNTEAFF
cdr3_nt: TGCAGTGCGGAAGTCGCAGAGCTGAACACTGAAGCTTTCTTT
v_call: TRBV20-1
clone_size: many
d_call: -
j_call: TRBJ1-1